This T cell receptor beta chain originates from a study of T cell responses to AZD1222 COVID-19 vaccine. Study findings and constraints: Clonal diversity was possibly underestimated, and the donors were mostly white British, with more females. Recipients of AZD1222 seropositive at baseline numbered only 6 or 7. Vaccine-related CD4 TCRs covered spike, predominating at 160-218 and 743-854. The breadth and depth of Spike-specific TCRs increased once two AZD1222 doses had been given.

Data came from immunoSEQ multiplex PCR; TCRdb stores just in-frame clones and leaves some out. The sample has 200,000 or so clones, over 80% seen once; the top ten hold 2.5% to 3%. With regard to this clone: As yet, its antigen is unknown.

From germline, CDR1 is SGHRS and CDR2 YFSETQ. Trimming at V came to 0 bases and at J to 9 bases, leaving 6 bases not matched to a gene. This CDR3 has 15 amino acids. Sequenced here: peripheral blood, sampled on day 0 of MenACWY control vaccination. V and J are TRBV5-1 and TRBJ1-6, with 7 positions matching TRBD1. The clonotype was recovered from an adult in good health. DNA for the CDR3: TGCGCCAGCAGCTTGGACTTGACAGGGACTTCACCCCTCCACTTT. This gives the protein CASSLDLTGTSPLHF.